These 28 T cell receptor beta chains originate from one sample sequenced in a study of blood T cell repertoires in COVID-19. TCRdb's table, derived via immunoSEQ multiplex PCR, lists solely in-frame clones and lacks some. Among a few hundred thousand clones listed, 89% were seen once. Sequencing was done on a sample of peripheral blood. These receptors all come from a woman aged 40 to 50 who had recovered from COVID-19.

The chain has TRBV10-3 and TRBJ2-2, with 8 bases fitting TRBD2. This CDR3 comprises 14 residues. Germline V lookup: CDR1 ENHRY, CDR2 SYGVKD. V was pared by 6 bases and J by 5 bases, with 5 bases of the junction left unmatched. The CDR3 coding sequence is TGTGCCATCAGAACTAGCGGAGGGACCGGGGAGCTGTTTTTT. It translates to CAIRTSGGTGELFF.

The count of this clone is one. The chain is built from TRBV27 and TRBJ2-1; 7 bases are shared with TRBD1. Trimming at V came to 4 bases and at J to 0 bases, leaving 6 bases not matched to a gene. The CDR3 is 16 amino acids. CDR1 is MNHEY and CDR2 is SMNVEV in the germline V gene (reference sequence). The CDR3 coding sequence is TGTGCCAGCAGTTCCCGGACAGGCCGCTCCTACAATGAGCAGTTCTTC. Its translation is CASSSRTGRSYNEQFF.

The chain employs TRBV5-4 and TRBJ1-2, with 7 bases lining up with TRBD1. The V segment lost 4 bases and the J segment 3 bases; nucleotides outside the gene matches: 3. There are 13 residues in the CDR3. The germline V gene encodes CDR1 SGHNT and CDR2 YYREEE (reference sequence). CDR3 amino acids: CASSADRHYGYTF. The CDR3 bases are TGTGCCAGCAGCGCGGACAGGCACTATGGCTACACCTTC.

The chain recombines TRBV4-1 with TRBJ2-5; D is unresolved. The CDR3 sequence is 16 residues long. Germline CDR1 reads MGHRA; CDR2 reads YSYEKL. The V end lost 0 bases, the J end lost 4 bases, and 15 bases lay between the germline ends. CDR3 sequence: CASSQDFRVKRETQYF. CDR3 nucleotide sequence: TGCGCCAGCAGCCAAGATTTTCGGGTCAAGCGAGAGACCCAGTACTTC.

V usage is TRBV11-3 and J usage is TRBJ1-1, with a weak D call TRBD1 (5 bases). The CDR3 consists of 15 residues. Per germline, CDR1 SGHNT and CDR2 YENEEA. The germline V and J ends were trimmed by 7 bases and 0 bases, with 15 bases remaining between them. DNA of the CDR3: TGTGCCAGCACCTCGCAGGGCCTGATGAACACTGAAGCTTTCTTT. It codes for CASTSQGLMNTEAFF. The whole variable domain, remainder taken from reference TRBV11-3 and TRBJ1-1, is EAGVVQSPRYKIIEKKQPVAFWCNPISGHNTLYWYLQNLGQGPELLIRYENEEAVDDSQLPKDRFSAERLKGVDSTLKIQPAELGDSAVYLCASTSQGLMNTEAFFGQGTRLTVV.

This clone was recorded a few times. The sample carries other DNA sequences with the same CDR3. The rearrangement joins TRBV7-9 to TRBJ2-5, with D unclear. The CDR3 runs 11 residues. The V gene's germline CDR1 is SEHNR and CDR2 FQNEAQ (reference sequence). The V end was cut by 2 bases, the J end by 5 bases, with 3 bases between. CDR3 protein: CASSLQETQYF. The CDR3 DNA sequence: TGTGCCAGCAGCTTACAGGAGACCCAGTACTTC.

CDR3: CASSLEAERGGRSGELFF. The CDR3 region has the DNA TGTGCCAGCAGCTTGGAGGCAGAGCGGGGGGGCCGGTCCGGGGAGCTGTTTTTT. The chain joins TRBV5-4 to TRBJ2-2, with 10 bases that match TRBD2. The germline V gene encodes CDR1 SGHNT and CDR2 YYREEE (reference sequence). The V segment lost 0 bases and the J segment 6 bases; nucleotides outside the gene matches: 11. The CDR3 is 18 residues long.

The rearrangement uses TRBV6-5 and TRBJ2-2; TRBD1 aligns across 7 bases. With V trimmed by 3 bases and J by 7 bases, 8 bases remained unmatched. The CDR3 length is 15 residues. In germline, CDR1 is MNHEY, CDR2 SVGAGI. As DNA, the CDR3 is TGTGCCAGCAGTTATACGACAGGGAAGAGCGGGGAGCTGTTTTTT. Residues: CASSYTTGKSGELFF.

The V call is TRBV24-1, the J call TRBJ2-5; 10 positions match TRBD2. The CDR3 totals 16 residues. Germline V CDR1 and CDR2: KGHDR, SFDVKD. V gave up 4 bases and J gave up 4 bases; unmatched junction bases: 8. In nucleotides, the CDR3 is TGTGCCACCAGTGAACCCCCTAGCGGGAGCGGAGAGACCCAGTACTTC. The encoded protein is CATSEPPSGSGETQYF.

This clone came up a few times. The V and J genes are TRBV6-5 and TRBJ2-7; a possible D gene is TRBD1 (7 bases). The CDR3 spans 12 residues. Trimming left V 7 bases short and J 6 bases short, with 13 bases between. CDR1 is MNHEY, CDR2 SVGAGI, per germline. CDR3 in DNA: TGTGCCAGCATCGGACAGGAGGGCGAGCAGTACTTC. It encodes CASIGQEGEQYF.

V and J are TRBV28 and TRBJ1-1, with D possibly TRBD1 on 6 matching bases. In germline, CDR1 is MDHEN, CDR2 SYDVKM. The CDR3 loop spans 14 amino acids. Trimming cost V 4 bases and J 4 bases, with 13 bases left between them. As DNA, the CDR3 is TGTGCCAGCAGTTCCCCACAGGGAAGCACTGAAGCTTTCTTT. This sequence encodes CASSSPQGSTEAFF.

The chain combines TRBV19 with TRBJ1-5; the D gene is possibly TRBD1 (6 bases). Trimming left V 8 bases short and J 8 bases short, with 19 bases between. Germline V gene lookup returns CDR1 LNHDA and CDR2 SQIVND (reference sequence). This CDR3 contains 14 residues. The CDR3, as DNA: TGTGCCAGTGGAATAGGGACACCCCCGAAGCCCCAGCATTTT. Translated, it gives CASGIGTPPKPQHF.

The chain carries TRBV15 and TRBJ1-3; D is unresolved. Trimming took 3 bases from V and 4 from J, leaving 13 bases between them. Germline values: CDR1 LNHNV, CDR2 YYDKDF (reference sequence). The CDR3 has 15 residues. CDR3 region: CATSSNRLLGNTIYF. CDR3 nucleotides: TGTGCCACCAGCAGTAATCGACTTTTAGGAAACACCATATATTTT. The whole variable domain, filled in from reference TRBV15 and TRBJ1-3, reads DAMVIQNPRYQVTQFGKPVTLSCSQTLNHNVMYWYQQKSSQAPKLLFHYYDKDFNNEADTPDNFQSRRPNTSFCFLDIRSPGLGDTAMYLCATSSNRLLGNTIYFGEGSWLTVV.

V gene TRBV5-1 combines with J gene TRBJ2-3; D possibly corresponds to TRBD1 (6 bases). The CDR3 contains 16 residues. CDR1 is SGHRS, CDR2 YFSETQ, per germline. Trimming took off 0 bases at V and 1 base at J, with 12 bases between the two ends. The CDR3, as DNA: TGCGCCAGCAGCTTGGGCAGGTCAGGGGGCACAGATACGCAGTATTTT. Translated, it gives CASSLGRSGGTDTQYF. The full variable domain, rest sourced from reference TRBV5-1 and TRBJ2-3, is KAGVTQTPRYLIKTRGQQVTLSCSPISGHRSVSWYQQTPGQGLQFLFEYFSETQRNKGNFPGRFSGRQFSNSRSEMNVSTLELGDSALYLCASSLGRSGGTDTQYFGPGTRLTVL.

The chain links TRBV2 to TRBJ2-3, with 9 bases fitting TRBD2. Per germline, CDR1 SNHLY and CDR2 FYNNEI. After removal of 8 bases from V and 2 bases from J, the junction contained 8 bases not matched to a gene. This CDR3 has 15 residues. CDR3 coding DNA: TGTGCCAGCGGAGGTAGCGGGGGTACCACAGATACGCAGTATTTT. It specifies CASGGSGGTTDTQYF.

The V gene is TRBV5-4, the J gene TRBJ2-3, with a possible D match to TRBD2 (5 bases). The CDR3 totals 15 residues. V lost 1 base and J 1 base, leaving 10 bases between the germline ends. Germline values: CDR1 SGHNT, CDR2 YYREEE (reference sequence). The CDR3 DNA is TGTGCCAGCAGCTTGACTAGTCTAGGCACAGATACGCAGTATTTT. It encodes CASSLTSLGTDTQYF.

The chain joins TRBV5-5 to TRBJ2-7, with TRBD2 matching over 12 bases. The CDR3 has 14 amino acids. Germline V gene data show CDR1 as SGHKS and CDR2 as YYEKEE (reference sequence). The CDR3 sequence is CASSRLAGAPMASV. CDR3 bases: TGTGCCAGCTCCAGACTAGCGGGAGCTCCTATGGCGTCCGTC.

The rearrangement uses TRBV19 and TRBJ2-7; 9 bases match TRBD2. Germline lookup yields CDR1 LNHDA and CDR2 SQIVND (reference sequence). V lost 1 base, J lost 1 base, and 11 bases stayed unmatched. The CDR3 is 18 residues long. The CDR3 reads CASSIVPSGIDPSYEQYV. In DNA, the CDR3 is TGTGCCAGTAGTATAGTTCCTAGCGGGATTGACCCTTCCTACGAGCAGTACGTC.

This sequence joins TRBV2 and TRBJ2-2; tentatively, D is TRBD2 (6 bases). Germline V gene data show CDR1 as SNHLY and CDR2 as FYNNEI. The CDR3 loop spans 14 amino acids. V shed 5 bases and J shed 4 bases, with 11 bases lying between them. The CDR3 DNA is TGTGCCAGCAGTTTTGGGACTTCCACCGGGGAGCTGTTTTTT. Encoded protein: CASSFGTSTGELFF. The full variable domain, its missing parts supplied by reference TRBV2 and TRBJ2-2, is EPEVTQTPSHQVTQMGQEVILRCVPISNHLYFYWYRQILGQKVEFLVSFYNNEISEKSEIFDDQFSVERPDGSNFTLKIRSTKLEDSAMYFCASSFGTSTGELFFGEGSRLTVL.

The chain recombines TRBV5-4 with TRBJ1-1; D uncertain. Trimming pared 4 bases from V and 8 bases from J, leaving 18 bases between. This CDR3 is 14 amino acids long. From germline, CDR1 is SGHNT and CDR2 YYREEE (reference sequence). The CDR3 sequence: CASSEASTLFEAFF. CDR3 bases: TGTGCCAGCAGCGAGGCCTCAACACTCTTCGAAGCTTTCTTT.

The chain employs TRBV7-3 and TRBJ2-1; 10 nucleotides align to TRBD2. Looked up from germline, CDR1 is SGHTA and CDR2 is FQGTGA. V was pared by 0 bases and J by 2 bases, with 1 base of the junction left unmatched. The CDR3 sequence is 16 residues long. In DNA form, the CDR3 reads TGTGCCAGCAGCTTAACGAGCGGGGGGGCCTACAATGAGCAGTTCTTC. This translates into CASSLTSGGAYNEQFF.

The chain uses TRBV5-1 and TRBJ2-5, with no clear D. Germline V gene lookup returns CDR1 SGHRS and CDR2 YFSETQ. Trimming cost V 6 bases and J 5 bases, with 17 bases left between them. This CDR3 is built from 14 residues. The CDR3 DNA reads TGCGCCAGCATGCTTGGTGGCGGCACGGAGACCCAGTACTTC. Its translation is CASMLGGGTETQYF.

Written as DNA, the CDR3 is TGTGCCATCAGTGTCGGAGGCCCCGGTGGGGAGACCCAGTACTTC. Its protein product is CAISVGGPGGETQYF. The chain recombines TRBV10-3 with TRBJ2-5; D is possibly TRBD2 (5 bases). V lost 4 bases, J lost 5 bases, and 17 bases lay in between. The CDR3 contains 15 residues. Per the germline V gene, CDR1 is ENHRY and CDR2 is SYGVKD.

This clone was detected only once. The rearrangement links TRBV7-8 to TRBJ2-5; 8 nucleotides match TRBD2. Germline CDR1 SGHVS, CDR2 FQNEAQ. CDR3 length equals 17 residues. Germline trimming cut 0 bases from V and 2 bases from J; bases unmatched to any gene: 8. As DNA, the CDR3 is TGTGCCAGCAGCTTAGCCGGGCTAGCGGGCGCTCAAGAGACCCAGTACTTC. This gives the protein CASSLAGLAGAQETQYF.

This clone was detected once. The rearrangement uses TRBV7-8 and TRBJ2-1; D remains ambiguous. The CDR3 is 13 amino acids. Germline CDR1 is SGHVS and CDR2 is FQNEAQ. Trimming took 5 bases from V and 8 from J, leaving 13 bases between them. CDR3 sequence (DNA): TGTGCCAGCAGCCCAAGCCCCCGTCATGAGCAGTTCTTC. As protein: CASSPSPRHEQFF. Based on the CDR3 plus reference TRBV7-8 and TRBJ2-1, the full variable domain is GAGVSQSPRYKVAKRGQDVALRCDPISGHVSLFWYQQALGQGPEFLTYFQNEAQLDKSGLPSDRFFAERPEGSVSTLKIQRTQQEDSAVYLCASSPSPRHEQFFGPGTRLTVL.

Here the CDR3 reads CATSRVRVDSYEQYF. The CDR3 nucleotides are TGTGCCACCAGCAGAGTCAGGGTGGACTCCTACGAGCAGTACTTC. This chain connects TRBV15 to TRBJ2-7; D is perhaps TRBD1 (5 bases). This CDR3 region has 15 residues. CDR1 LNHNV and CDR2 YYDKDF come from the germline V gene (reference sequence). The V gene lost 1 base and the J gene lost 0 bases, with 10 bases spanning the gap.

This chain uses TRBV30 with TRBJ1-1; D is perhaps TRBD1 (5 bases). This CDR3 contains 12 residues. With 0 bases removed from V and 5 bases from J, the gap between germline ends came to 7 bases. Germline-derived CDR1 and CDR2 are GTSNPN and SVGIG (reference sequence). The CDR3 loop is CAWSVGGTEAFF. The CDR3 DNA sequence: TGTGCCTGGAGTGTTGGGGGGACTGAAGCTTTCTTT.

This clone came up a few times. J is TRBJ2-5 and V is TRBV28; D is uncertain. Germline values: CDR1 MDHEN, CDR2 SYDVKM. The V gene lost 5 bases and the J gene lost 5 bases, with 6 bases spanning the gap. The CDR3 sequence is 11 residues long. Here the CDR3 DNA reads TGTGCCAGCAGTACCCGGGAGACCCAGTACTTC. Its protein product is CASSTRETQYF.